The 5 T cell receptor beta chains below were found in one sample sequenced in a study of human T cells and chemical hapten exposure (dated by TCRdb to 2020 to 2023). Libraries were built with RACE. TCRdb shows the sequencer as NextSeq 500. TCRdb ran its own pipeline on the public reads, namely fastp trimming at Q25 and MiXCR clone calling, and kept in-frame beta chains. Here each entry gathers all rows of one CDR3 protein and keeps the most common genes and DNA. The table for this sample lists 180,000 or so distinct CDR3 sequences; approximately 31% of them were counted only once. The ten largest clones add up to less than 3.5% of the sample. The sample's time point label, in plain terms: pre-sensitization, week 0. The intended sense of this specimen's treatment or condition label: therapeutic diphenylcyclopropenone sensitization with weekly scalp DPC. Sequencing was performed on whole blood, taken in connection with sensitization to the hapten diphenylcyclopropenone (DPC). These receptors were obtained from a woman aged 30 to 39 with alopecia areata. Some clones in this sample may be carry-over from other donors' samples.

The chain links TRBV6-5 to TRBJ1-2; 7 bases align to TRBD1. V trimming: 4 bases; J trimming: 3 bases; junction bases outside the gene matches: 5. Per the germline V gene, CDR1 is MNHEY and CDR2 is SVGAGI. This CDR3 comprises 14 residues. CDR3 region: CASSSRQGHYGYTF. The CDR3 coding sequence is TGTGCCAGCAGTTCGCGACAGGGTCACTATGGCTACACCTTC.

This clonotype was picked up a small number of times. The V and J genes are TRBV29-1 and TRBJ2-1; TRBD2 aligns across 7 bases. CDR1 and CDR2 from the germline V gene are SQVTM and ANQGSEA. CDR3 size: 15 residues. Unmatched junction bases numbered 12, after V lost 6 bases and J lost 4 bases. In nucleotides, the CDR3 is TGCAGCGTACCTAGTGGCGGGAGACGGTACAATGAGCAGTTCTTC. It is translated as CSVPSGGRRYNEQFF.

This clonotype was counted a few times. CDR3 DNA: TGCAGCGTTGTAGCGCGAGAGACCCAGTACTTC. It translates to CSVVARETQYF. The rearrangement links TRBV29-1 to TRBJ2-5; possible D gene TRBD2, 5 bases. CDR3 size: 11 residues. Germline V lookup: CDR1 SQVTM, CDR2 ANQGSEA. V dropped 4 bases and J dropped 4 bases, with 7 bases sitting between them.

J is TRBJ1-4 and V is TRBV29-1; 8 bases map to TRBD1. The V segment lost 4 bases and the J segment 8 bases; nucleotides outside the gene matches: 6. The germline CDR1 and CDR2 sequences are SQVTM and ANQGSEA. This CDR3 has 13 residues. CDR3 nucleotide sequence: TGCAGCGTTGCCAGGACAGGGAAAGAAAAACTGTTTTTT. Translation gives CSVARTGKEKLFF.

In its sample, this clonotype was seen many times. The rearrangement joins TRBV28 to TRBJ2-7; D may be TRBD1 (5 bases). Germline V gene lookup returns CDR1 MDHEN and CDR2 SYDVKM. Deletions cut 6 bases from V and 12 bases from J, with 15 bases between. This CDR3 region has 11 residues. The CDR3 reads CASRSPGQLYF. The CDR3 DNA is TGTGCCAGCAGGTCCCCAGGGCAGTTGTACTTC. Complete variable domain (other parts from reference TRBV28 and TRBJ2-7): DVKVTQSSRYLVKRTGEKVFLECVQDMDHENMFWYRQDPGLGLRLIYFSYDVKMKEKGDIPEGYSVSREKKERFSLILESASTNQTSMYLCASRSPGQLYFGPGTRLTVT.